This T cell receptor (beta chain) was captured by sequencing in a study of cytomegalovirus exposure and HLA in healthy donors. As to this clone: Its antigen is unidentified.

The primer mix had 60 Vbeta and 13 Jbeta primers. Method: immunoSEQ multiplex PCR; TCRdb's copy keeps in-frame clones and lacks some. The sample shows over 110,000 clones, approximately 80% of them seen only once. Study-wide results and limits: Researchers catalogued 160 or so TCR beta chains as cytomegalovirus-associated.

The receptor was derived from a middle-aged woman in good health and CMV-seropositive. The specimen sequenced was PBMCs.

This chain's CDR3 is CASSTQGDQPQHF. CDR3 sequence (DNA): TGTGCCAGTAGTACCCAAGGAGATCAGCCCCAGCATTTT. The rearrangement joins TRBV19 to TRBJ1-5; D ambiguous. The germline gives CDR1 LNHDA, CDR2 SQIVND (reference sequence). The V and J ends lost 4 bases and 5 bases respectively, with 9 bases between them. This CDR3 has 13 amino acids.